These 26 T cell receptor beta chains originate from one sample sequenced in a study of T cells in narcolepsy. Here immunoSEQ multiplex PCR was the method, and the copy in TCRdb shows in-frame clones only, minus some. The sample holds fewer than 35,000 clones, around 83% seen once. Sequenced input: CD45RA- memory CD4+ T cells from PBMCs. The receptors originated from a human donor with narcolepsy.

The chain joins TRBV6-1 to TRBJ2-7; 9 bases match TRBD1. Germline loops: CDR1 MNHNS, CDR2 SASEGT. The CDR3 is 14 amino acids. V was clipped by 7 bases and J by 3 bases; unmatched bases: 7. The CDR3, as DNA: TGTGCCAGCACGACAGACAGGGGGGACTACGAGCAGTACTTC. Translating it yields CASTTDRGDYEQYF.

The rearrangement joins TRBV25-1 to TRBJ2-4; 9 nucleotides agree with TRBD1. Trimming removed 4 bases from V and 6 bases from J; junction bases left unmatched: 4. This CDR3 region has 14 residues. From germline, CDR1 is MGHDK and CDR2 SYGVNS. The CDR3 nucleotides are TGTGCCAGCAGTGGCGGGACAGGGTTAAACATTCAGTACTTC. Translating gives CASSGGTGLNIQYF.

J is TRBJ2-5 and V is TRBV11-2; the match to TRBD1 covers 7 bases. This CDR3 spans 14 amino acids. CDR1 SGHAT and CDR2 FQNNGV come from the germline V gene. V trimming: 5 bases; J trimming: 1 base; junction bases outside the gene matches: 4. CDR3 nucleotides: TGTGCCAGCAGCCGCAGGGGGACCCAAGAGACCCAGTACTTC. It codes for CASSRRGTQETQYF.

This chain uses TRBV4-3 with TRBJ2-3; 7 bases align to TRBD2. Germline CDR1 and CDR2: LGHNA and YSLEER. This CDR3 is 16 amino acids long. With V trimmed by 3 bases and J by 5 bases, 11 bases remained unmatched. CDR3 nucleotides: TGCGCCAGCAGCCACGCCCAGCGGGGTGAGTTAGATACGCAGTATTTT. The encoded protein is CASSHAQRGELDTQYF.

CDR3: CASSPQLDGYEQYF. CDR3 DNA sequence: TGTGCCAGCTCACCGCAACTCGACGGCTACGAGCAGTACTTC. This chain joins TRBV18 and TRBJ2-5; D remains ambiguous. The end of the DNA is better explained by TRBJ2-7, so the J call may be wrong. The V gene's germline CDR1 is KGHSH and CDR2 LQKENI. This CDR3 region has 14 residues.

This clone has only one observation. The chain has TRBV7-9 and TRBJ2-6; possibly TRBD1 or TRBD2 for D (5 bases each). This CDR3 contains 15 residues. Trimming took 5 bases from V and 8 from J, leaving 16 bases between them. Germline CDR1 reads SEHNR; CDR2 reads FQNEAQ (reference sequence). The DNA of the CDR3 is TGTGCCAGCAGCCCGGGGCAACTTCGAACCAACGTCCTGACTTTC. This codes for CASSPGQLRTNVLTF.

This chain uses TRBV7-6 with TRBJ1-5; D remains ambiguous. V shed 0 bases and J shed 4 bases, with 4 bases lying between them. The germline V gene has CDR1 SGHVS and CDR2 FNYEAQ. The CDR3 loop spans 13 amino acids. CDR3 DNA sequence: TGTGCCAGCAGCTTAGCGCAGAATCAGCCCCAGCATTTT. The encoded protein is CASSLAQNQPQHF.

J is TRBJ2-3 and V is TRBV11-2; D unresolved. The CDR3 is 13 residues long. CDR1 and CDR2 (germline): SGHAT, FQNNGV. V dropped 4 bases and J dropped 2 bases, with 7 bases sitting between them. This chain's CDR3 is CASSSFDTDTQYF. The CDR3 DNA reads TGTGCCAGCAGCTCATTTGACACAGATACGCAGTATTTT.

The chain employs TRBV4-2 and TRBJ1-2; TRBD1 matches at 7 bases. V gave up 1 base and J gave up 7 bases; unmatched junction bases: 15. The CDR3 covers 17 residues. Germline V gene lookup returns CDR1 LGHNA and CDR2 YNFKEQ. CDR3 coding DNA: TGTGCCAGCAGCCAAGGCCAGGGGGAGAGAGTGGCGGGTGGCTACACCTTC. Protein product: CASSQGQGERVAGGYTF.

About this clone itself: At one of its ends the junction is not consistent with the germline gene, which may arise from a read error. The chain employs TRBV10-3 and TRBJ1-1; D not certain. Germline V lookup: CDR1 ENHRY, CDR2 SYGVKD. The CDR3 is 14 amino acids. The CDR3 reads CATSFDNDGTEAFF. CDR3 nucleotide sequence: TGTGCCACCAGTTTTGATAACGACGGCACTGAAGCTTTCTTT.

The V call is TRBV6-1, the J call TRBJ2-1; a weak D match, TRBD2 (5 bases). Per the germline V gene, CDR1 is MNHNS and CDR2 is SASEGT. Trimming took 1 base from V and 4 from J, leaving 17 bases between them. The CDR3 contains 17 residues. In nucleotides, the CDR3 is TGTGCCAGCAGTGAAGAGTGGCGCGGGCGCCCGTACAATGAGCAGTTCTTC. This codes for CASSEEWRGRPYNEQFF.

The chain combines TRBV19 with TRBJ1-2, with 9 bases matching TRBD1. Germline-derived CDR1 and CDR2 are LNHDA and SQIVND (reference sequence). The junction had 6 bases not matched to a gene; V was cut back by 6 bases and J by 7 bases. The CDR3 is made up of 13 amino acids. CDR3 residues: CASSDTGGRGYTF. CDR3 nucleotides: TGTGCCAGTAGCGACACAGGGGGCCGTGGCTACACCTTC.

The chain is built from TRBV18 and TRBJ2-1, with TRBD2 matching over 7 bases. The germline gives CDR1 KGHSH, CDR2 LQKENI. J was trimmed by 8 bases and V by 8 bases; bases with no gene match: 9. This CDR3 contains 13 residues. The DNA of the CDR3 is TGTGCCAGCGTCCGGGGAGGGAAAGATGAGCAGTTCTTC. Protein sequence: CASVRGGKDEQFF.

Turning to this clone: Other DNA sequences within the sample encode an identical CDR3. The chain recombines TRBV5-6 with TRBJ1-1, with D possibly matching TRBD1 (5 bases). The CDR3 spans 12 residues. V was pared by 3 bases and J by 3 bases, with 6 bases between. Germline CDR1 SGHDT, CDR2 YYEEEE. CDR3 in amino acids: CASSWGDTEAFF. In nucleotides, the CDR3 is TGTGCCAGCAGCTGGGGGGACACTGAAGCTTTCTTT.

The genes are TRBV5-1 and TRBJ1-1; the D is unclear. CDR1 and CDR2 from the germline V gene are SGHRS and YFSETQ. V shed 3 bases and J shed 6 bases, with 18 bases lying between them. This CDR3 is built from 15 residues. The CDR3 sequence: CASSWGRGNDAEAFF. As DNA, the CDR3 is TGCGCCAGCAGCTGGGGTAGAGGTAATGACGCTGAAGCTTTCTTT.

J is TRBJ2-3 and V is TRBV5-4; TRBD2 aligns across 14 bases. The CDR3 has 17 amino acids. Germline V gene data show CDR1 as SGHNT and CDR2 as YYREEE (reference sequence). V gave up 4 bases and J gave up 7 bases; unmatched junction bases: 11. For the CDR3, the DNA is TGTGCCAGCAGCCTTGGGACTAGCGGGGGACCATCAAATACGCAGTATTTT. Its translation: CASSLGTSGGPSNTQYF.

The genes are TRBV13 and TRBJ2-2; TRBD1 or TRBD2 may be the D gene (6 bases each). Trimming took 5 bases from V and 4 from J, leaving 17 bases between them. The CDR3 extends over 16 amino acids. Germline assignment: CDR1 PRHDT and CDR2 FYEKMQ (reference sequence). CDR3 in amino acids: CASSHGRDTSTGELFF. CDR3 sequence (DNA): TGTGCCAGCAGCCACGGGCGGGACACCTCCACCGGGGAGCTGTTTTTT.

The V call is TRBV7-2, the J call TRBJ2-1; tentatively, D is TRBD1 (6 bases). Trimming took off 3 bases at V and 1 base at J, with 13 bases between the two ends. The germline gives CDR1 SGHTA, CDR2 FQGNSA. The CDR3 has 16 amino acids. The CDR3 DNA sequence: TGTGCCAGCAGCTTGCAGGGGACGGATTCCTACAATGAGCAGTTCTTC. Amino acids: CASSLQGTDSYNEQFF.

The CDR3 region has the DNA TGTGCCACCAGCAGAGATGGAACCGGTGGAAACACCATATATTTT. This sequence encodes CATSRDGTGGNTIYF. This chain links TRBV15 with TRBJ1-3; D gene ambiguous. Germline loops: CDR1 LNHNV, CDR2 YYDKDF (reference sequence). CDR3 size: 15 residues. The V and J ends lost 0 bases and 3 bases respectively, with 9 bases between them.

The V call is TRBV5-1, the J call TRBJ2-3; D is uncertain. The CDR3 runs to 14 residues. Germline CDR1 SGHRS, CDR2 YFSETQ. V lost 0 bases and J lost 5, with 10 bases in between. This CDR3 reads CASSLEKLGDTQYF. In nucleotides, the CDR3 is TGCGCCAGCAGCTTGGAAAAGCTCGGAGATACGCAGTATTTT.

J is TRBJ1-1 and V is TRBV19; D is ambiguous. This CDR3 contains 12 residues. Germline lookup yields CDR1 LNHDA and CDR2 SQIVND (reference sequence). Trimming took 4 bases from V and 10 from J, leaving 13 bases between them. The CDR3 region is CASSTIYSGAFF. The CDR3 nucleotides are TGTGCCAGTAGTACCATTTATTCGGGAGCTTTCTTT. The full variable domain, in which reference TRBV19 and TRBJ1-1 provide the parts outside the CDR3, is DGGITQSPKYLFRKEGQNVTLSCEQNLNHDAMYWYRQDPGQGLRLIYYSQIVNDFQKGDIAEGYSVSREKKESFPLTVTSAQKNPTAFYLCASSTIYSGAFFGQGTRLTVV.

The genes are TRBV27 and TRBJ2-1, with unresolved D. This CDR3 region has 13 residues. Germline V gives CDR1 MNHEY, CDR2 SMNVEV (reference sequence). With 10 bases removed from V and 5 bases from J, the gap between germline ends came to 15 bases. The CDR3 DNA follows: TGTGCCATCTCCCAGTCCCCTCACAATGAGCAGTTCTTC. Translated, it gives CAISQSPHNEQFF.

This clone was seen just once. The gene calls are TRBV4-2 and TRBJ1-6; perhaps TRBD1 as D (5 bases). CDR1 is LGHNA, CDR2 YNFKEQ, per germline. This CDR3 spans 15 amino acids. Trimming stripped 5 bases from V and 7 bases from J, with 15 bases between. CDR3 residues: CASSKPGRGNSPLHF. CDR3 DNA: TGTGCCAGCAGCAAACCAGGGCGTGGGAATTCACCCCTCCACTTT.

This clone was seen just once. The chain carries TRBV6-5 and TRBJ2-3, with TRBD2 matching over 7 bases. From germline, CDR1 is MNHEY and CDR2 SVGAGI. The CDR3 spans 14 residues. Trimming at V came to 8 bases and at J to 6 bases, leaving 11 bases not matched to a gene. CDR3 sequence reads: CASSSGRGGDTQYF. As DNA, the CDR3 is TGTGCCAGCTCCTCGGGGAGGGGTGGGGATACGCAGTATTTT.

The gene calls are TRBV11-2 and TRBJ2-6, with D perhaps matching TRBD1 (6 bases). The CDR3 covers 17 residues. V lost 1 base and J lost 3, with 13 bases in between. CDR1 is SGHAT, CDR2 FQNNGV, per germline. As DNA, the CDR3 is TGTGCCAGCAGCTTAGGGCATTCAGGGGTTGGGGCCAACGTCCTGACTTTC. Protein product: CASSLGHSGVGANVLTF.

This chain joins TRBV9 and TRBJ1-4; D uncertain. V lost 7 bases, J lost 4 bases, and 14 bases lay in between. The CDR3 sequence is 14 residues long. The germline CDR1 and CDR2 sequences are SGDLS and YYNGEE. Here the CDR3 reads CASRKTENNEKLFF. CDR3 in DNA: TGTGCCAGCCGCAAAACAGAGAATAATGAAAAACTGTTTTTT.